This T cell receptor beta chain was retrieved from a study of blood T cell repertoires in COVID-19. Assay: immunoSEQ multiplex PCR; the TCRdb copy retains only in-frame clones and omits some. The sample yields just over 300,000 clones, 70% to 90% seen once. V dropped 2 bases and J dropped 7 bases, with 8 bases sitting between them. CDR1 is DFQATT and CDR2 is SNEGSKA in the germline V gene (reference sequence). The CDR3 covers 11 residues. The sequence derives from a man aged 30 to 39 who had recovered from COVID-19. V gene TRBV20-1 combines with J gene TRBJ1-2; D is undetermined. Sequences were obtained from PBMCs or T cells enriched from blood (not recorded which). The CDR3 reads CSARPPSGYTF. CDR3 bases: TGCAGTGCTAGACCCCCCTCTGGCTACACCTTC.